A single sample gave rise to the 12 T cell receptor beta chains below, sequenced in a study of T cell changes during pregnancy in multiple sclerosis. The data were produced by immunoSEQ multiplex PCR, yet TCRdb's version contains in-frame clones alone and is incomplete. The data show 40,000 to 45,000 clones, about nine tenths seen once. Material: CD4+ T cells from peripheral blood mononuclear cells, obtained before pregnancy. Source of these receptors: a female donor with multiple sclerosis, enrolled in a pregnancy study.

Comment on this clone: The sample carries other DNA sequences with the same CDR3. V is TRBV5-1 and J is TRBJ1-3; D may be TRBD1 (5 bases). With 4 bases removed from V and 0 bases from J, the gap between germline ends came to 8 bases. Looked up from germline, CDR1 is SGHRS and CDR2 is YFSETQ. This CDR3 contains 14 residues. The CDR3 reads CASSLDSSGNTIYF. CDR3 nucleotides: TGCGCCAGCAGCCTAGACAGCTCTGGAAACACCATATATTTT.

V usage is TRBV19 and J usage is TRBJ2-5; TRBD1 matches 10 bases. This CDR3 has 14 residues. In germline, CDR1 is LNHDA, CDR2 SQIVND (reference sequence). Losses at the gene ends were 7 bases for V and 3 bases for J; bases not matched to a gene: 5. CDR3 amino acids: CASKPGQGKETQYF. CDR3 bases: TGTGCCAGTAAACCGGGACAGGGGAAAGAGACCCAGTACTTC.

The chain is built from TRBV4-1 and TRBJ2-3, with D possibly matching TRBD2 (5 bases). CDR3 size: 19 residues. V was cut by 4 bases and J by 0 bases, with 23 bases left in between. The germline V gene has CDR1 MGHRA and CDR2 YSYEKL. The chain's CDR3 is CASSLSGRVKGPSTDTQYF. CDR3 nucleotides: TGCGCCAGCAGCCTCAGCGGCCGCGTTAAAGGTCCTAGCACAGATACGCAGTATTTT.

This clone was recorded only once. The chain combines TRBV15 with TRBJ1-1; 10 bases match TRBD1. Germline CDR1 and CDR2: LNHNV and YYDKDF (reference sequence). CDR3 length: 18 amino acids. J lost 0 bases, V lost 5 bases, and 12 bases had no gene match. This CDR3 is CATSVDGTGAAMNTEAFF. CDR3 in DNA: TGTGCCACCAGCGTCGACGGGACAGGGGCGGCTATGAACACTGAAGCTTTCTTT.

CDR3 amino acids: CASSGQGLNQPQHF. The CDR3 bases are TGTGCCAGCAGTGGACAGGGTTTGAATCAGCCCCAGCATTTT. J is TRBJ1-5 and V is TRBV2; 7 bases fit TRBD1. The germline V gene has CDR1 SNHLY and CDR2 FYNNEI. V lost 4 bases to trimming and J lost 4 bases; unmatched junction nucleotides: 4. The CDR3 consists of 14 residues.

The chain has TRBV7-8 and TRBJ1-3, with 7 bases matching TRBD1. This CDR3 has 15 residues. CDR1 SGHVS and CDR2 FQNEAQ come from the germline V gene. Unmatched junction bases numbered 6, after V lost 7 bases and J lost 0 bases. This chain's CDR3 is CASTPGGLSGNTIYF. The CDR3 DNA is TGTGCCAGCACCCCAGGGGGACTCTCTGGAAACACCATATATTTT.

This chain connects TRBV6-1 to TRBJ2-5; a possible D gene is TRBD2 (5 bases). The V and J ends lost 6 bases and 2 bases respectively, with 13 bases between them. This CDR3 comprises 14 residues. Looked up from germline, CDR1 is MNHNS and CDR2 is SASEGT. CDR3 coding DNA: TGTGCCAGCAGCGTACTAGTCCGACAAGAGACCCAGTACTTC. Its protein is CASSVLVRQETQYF.

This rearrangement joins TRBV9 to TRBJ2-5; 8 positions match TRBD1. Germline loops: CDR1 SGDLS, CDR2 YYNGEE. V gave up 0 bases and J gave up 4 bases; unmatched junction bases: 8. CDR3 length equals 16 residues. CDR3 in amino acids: CASSVGTGTGVETQYF. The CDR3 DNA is TGTGCCAGCAGCGTAGGTACCGGGACAGGAGTAGAGACCCAGTACTTC.

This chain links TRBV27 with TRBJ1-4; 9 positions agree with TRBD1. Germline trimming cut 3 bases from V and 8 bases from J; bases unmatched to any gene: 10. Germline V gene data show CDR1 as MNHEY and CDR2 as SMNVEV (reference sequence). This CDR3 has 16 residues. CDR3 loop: CASSLSLQGAGEKLFF. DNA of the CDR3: TGTGCCAGCAGTTTGTCCCTACAGGGGGCGGGGGAAAAACTGTTTTTT.

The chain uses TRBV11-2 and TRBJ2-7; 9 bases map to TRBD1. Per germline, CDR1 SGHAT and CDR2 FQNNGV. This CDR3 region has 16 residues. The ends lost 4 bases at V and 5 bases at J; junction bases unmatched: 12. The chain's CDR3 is CASSSSRKQGADEQYF. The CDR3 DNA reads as TGTGCCAGCAGCTCCTCCCGGAAACAGGGGGCAGACGAGCAGTACTTC.

The CDR3 DNA is TGTGCCAGCAGTTTACTAGTTACGGGAACAGATACGCAGTATTTT. This codes for CASSLLVTGTDTQYF. This chain connects TRBV28 to TRBJ2-3, with D possibly TRBD2 on 5 matching bases. V gave up 2 bases and J gave up 3 bases, with 12 bases separating them. In germline, CDR1 is MDHEN, CDR2 SYDVKM. CDR3 length equals 15 residues.

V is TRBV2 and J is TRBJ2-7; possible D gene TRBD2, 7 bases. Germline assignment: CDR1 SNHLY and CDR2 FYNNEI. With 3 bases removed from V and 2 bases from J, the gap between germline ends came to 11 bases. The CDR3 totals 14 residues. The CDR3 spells CASSERRGPYEQYF. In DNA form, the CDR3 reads TGTGCCAGCAGTGAGAGGCGGGGGCCCTACGAGCAGTACTTC.